This TCR beta chain was sequenced for a study of cytomegalovirus exposure and HLA in healthy donors. The CDR3 spans 15 residues. CDR1 and CDR2 (germline): SGHVS, FQNEAQ. The ends were cut back, 5 bases at V and 3 bases at J, with 16 bases in the middle. 60 Vbeta and 13 Jbeta primers were used in PCR. The data were produced by immunoSEQ multiplex PCR, yet TCRdb's version contains in-frame clones alone and is incomplete. Among around 50,000 clones listed, roughly 75% were seen once. The source material was PBMCs. The receptor's source is a man aged 30 to 45 in good health and CMV-seropositive. The chain is built from TRBV7-8 and TRBJ1-1; D is perhaps TRBD1 (6 bases). CDR3 nucleotide sequence: TGTGCCAGCAGCCTTAACAGGGAAAGGGACACTGAAGCTTTCTTT. As protein: CASSLNRERDTEAFF.